One and the same sample provided the 20 T cell receptor beta chains below, sequenced in a study of blood T cell repertoires in COVID-19. The method was immunoSEQ multiplex PCR; TCRdb's version includes in-frame clones alone and lacks a portion of them. This sample has a few hundred thousand clones, with less than 90% found just once. Sequenced: peripheral blood. Source of these receptors: a man between 60 and 75 years old with acute or convalescent COVID-19.

The chain links TRBV15 to TRBJ2-7; 9 bases fit TRBD2. V was pared by 9 bases and J by 0 bases, with 0 bases of the junction left unmatched. Germline V gene data show CDR1 as LNHNV and CDR2 as YYDKDF (reference sequence). The CDR3 covers 12 residues. Here the CDR3 reads CATSGSSYEQYF. DNA for the CDR3: TGTGCCACTAGCGGGAGCTCCTACGAGCAGTACTTC.

This rearrangement joins TRBV27 to TRBJ2-7; 9 bases are a match to TRBD2. V trimming: 0 bases; J trimming: 8 bases; junction bases outside the gene matches: 5. Germline lookup yields CDR1 MNHEY and CDR2 SMNVEV (reference sequence). This CDR3 comprises 14 residues. The CDR3 DNA reads TGTGCCAGCAGTTTATCTCCACTAGCGGGCAAGCAGTACTTC. This gives the protein CASSLSPLAGKQYF.

V gene TRBV15 combines with J gene TRBJ2-7; tentatively, D is TRBD2 (7 bases). CDR1 is LNHNV and CDR2 is YYDKDF in the germline V gene (reference sequence). The CDR3 runs to 15 residues. Trimming pared 1 base from V and 2 bases from J, leaving 12 bases between. In DNA, the CDR3 is TGTGCCACCAGCAGAGGCGGGGGCCCCGCCTACGAGCAGTACTTC. Protein sequence: CATSRGGGPAYEQYF. Complete variable domain (other parts from reference TRBV15 and TRBJ2-7): DAMVIQNPRYQVTQFGKPVTLSCSQTLNHNVMYWYQQKSSQAPKLLFHYYDKDFNNEADTPDNFQSRRPNTSFCFLDIRSPGLGDTAMYLCATSRGGGPAYEQYFGPGTRLTVT.

The table lists this clone with a few counts. This chain links TRBV24-1 with TRBJ2-2; 7 nucleotides line up with TRBD1. With V trimmed by 5 bases and J by 6 bases, 2 bases remained unmatched. CDR3 length: 13 residues. In germline, CDR1 is KGHDR, CDR2 SFDVKD. The chain's CDR3 is CATSGQGAGELFF. In nucleotides, the CDR3 is TGTGCCACCAGTGGACAGGGAGCCGGGGAGCTGTTTTTT.

This clone appeared a few times. The rearrangement joins TRBV9 to TRBJ2-3; 11 bases agree with TRBD2. CDR3 length: 16 amino acids. V lost 0 bases to trimming and J lost 0 bases; unmatched junction nucleotides: 0. The germline V gene encodes CDR1 SGDLS and CDR2 YYNGEE. CDR3 coding DNA: TGTGCCAGCAGCGTAGGGACTAGCGGGAGCACAGATACGCAGTATTTT. This gives the protein CASSVGTSGSTDTQYF.

V and J are TRBV12-3 or TRBV12-4 and TRBJ2-7, with TRBD2 matching 7 bases. V lost 4 bases, J lost 7 bases, and 7 bases stayed unmatched. The CDR3 spans 13 residues. The CDR3 loop is CASSSGLVDEQYF. The CDR3 region has the DNA TGTGCCAGCAGTTCCGGACTAGTCGATGAGCAGTACTTC.

The chain has TRBV30 and TRBJ1-2; TRBD1 might be the D (6 bases). Germline CDR1 GTSNPN, CDR2 SVGIG (reference sequence). V lost 0 bases and J 0 bases, leaving 11 bases between the germline ends. The CDR3 is 15 amino acids. The CDR3 DNA sequence: TGTGCCTGGAGTGTAAGACGACAGGCTAACTATGGCTACACCTTC. Translated, it gives CAWSVRRQANYGYTF.

The CDR3 loop reads CSASGQGFSFF. The CDR3 DNA reads TGCAGTGCTAGCGGACAGGGCTTTTCGTTTTTT. The V call is TRBV20-1, the J call TRBJ1-4; TRBD1 matches 8 bases. With 3 bases clipped from V and 16 bases from J, the junction kept 7 bases outside the gene matches. Germline V gene sequence: CDR1 DFQATT, CDR2 SNEGSKA (reference sequence). The CDR3 covers 11 residues.

This rearrangement joins TRBV5-6 to TRBJ1-2, with TRBD1 matching 11 bases. This CDR3 comprises 14 residues. CDR1 SGHDT and CDR2 YYEEEE come from the germline V gene. Unmatched junction bases numbered 6, after V lost 4 bases and J lost 7 bases. This chain's CDR3 is CASSADRGLTGYTF. CDR3 nucleotide sequence: TGTGCCAGCAGCGCGGACAGGGGGCTCACTGGCTACACCTTC. Full variable domain (outside the CDR3, taken from reference TRBV5-6 and TRBJ1-2): DAGVTQSPTHLIKTRGQQVTLRCSPKSGHDTVSWYQQALGQGPQFIFQYYEEEERQRGNFPDRFSGHQFPNYSSELNVNALLLGDSALYLCASSADRGLTGYTFGSGTRLTVV.

This chain links TRBV5-4 with TRBJ2-1; D call uncertain. The germline V gene encodes CDR1 SGHNT and CDR2 YYREEE (reference sequence). Trimming left V 2 bases short and J 2 bases short, with 11 bases between. This CDR3 contains 15 residues. The CDR3 reads CASSLSSRPYNEQFF. The CDR3 DNA reads TGTGCCAGCAGCTTAAGTAGCAGACCCTACAATGAGCAGTTCTTC.

This sequence joins TRBV7-6 and TRBJ2-1; a possible D gene is TRBD1 (6 bases). V shed 4 bases and J shed 3 bases, with 16 bases lying between them. Germline V lookup: CDR1 SGHVS, CDR2 FNYEAQ. The CDR3 is made up of 16 amino acids. CDR3 nucleotides: TGTGCCAGCAGCTCAATGGGGGCTAGAGGCTACAATGAGCAGTTCTTC. Translated, it gives CASSSMGARGYNEQFF.

The V and J genes are TRBV19 and TRBJ1-5; 7 bases agree with TRBD1. The CDR3 runs 15 residues. V trimming: 8 bases; J trimming: 5 bases; junction bases outside the gene matches: 12. CDR1 LNHDA and CDR2 SQIVND come from the germline V gene (reference sequence). CDR3 DNA: TGTGCCAGTTCTTCGAGACAGGGTGTTTATCAGCCCCAGCATTTT. Residues: CASSSRQGVYQPQHF.

This chain links TRBV5-1 with TRBJ1-3; tentative D call: TRBD1 (5 bases). The CDR3 has 15 amino acids. Trimming stripped 2 bases from V and 0 bases from J, with 9 bases between. The V gene's germline CDR1 is SGHRS and CDR2 YFSETQ. The CDR3, as DNA: TGCGCCAGCAGCTTCGGGGGTGACTCTGGAAACACCATATATTTT. This gives the protein CASSFGGDSGNTIYF.

The rearrangement uses TRBV6-5 and TRBJ1-2; TRBD1 matches 12 bases. Per germline, CDR1 MNHEY and CDR2 SVGAGI. The CDR3 is 15 amino acids. Trimming took 4 bases from V and 7 from J; bases not matched to a gene: 7. CDR3 amino acids: CASSSPGTGGGGYTF. CDR3 DNA sequence: TGTGCCAGCAGTTCCCCCGGGACAGGGGGCGGTGGCTACACCTTC.

The genes are TRBV9 and TRBJ2-1; possibly TRBD1 for D (6 bases). The germline V gene encodes CDR1 SGDLS and CDR2 YYNGEE. The CDR3 has 13 residues. The V end lost 1 base, the J end lost 7 bases, and 9 bases lay between the germline ends. The CDR3 sequence is CASSVTGTNEQFF. CDR3 nucleotide sequence: TGTGCCAGCAGCGTAACCGGGACAAATGAGCAGTTCTTC.

The chain employs TRBV13 and TRBJ2-7, with 13 positions matching TRBD2. Per the germline V gene, CDR1 is PRHDT and CDR2 is FYEKMQ (reference sequence). This CDR3 region has 17 residues. Trimming took 5 bases from V and 3 from J; bases not matched to a gene: 10. The chain's CDR3 is CASSPLGGLAGVYEQYF. CDR3 DNA: TGTGCCAGCAGCCCACTCGGTGGACTAGCGGGAGTCTACGAGCAGTACTTC.

The chain joins TRBV6-5 to TRBJ1-4, with D perhaps TRBD1 (6 bases). With 7 bases removed from V and 6 bases from J, the gap between germline ends came to 9 bases. Germline V gene data show CDR1 as MNHEY and CDR2 as SVGAGI. The CDR3 totals 12 residues. Written as DNA, the CDR3 is TGTGCCAGCAAGGGGGGGGATGAAAAACTGTTTTTT. Amino acids: CASKGGDEKLFF.

This clone occurred once. In DNA, the CDR3 is TGTGCCAGCAGGCCCGGGGGGTCCTATGGCTACACCTTC. It yields the protein CASRPGGSYGYTF. The genes are TRBV28 and TRBJ1-2, with a weak D call TRBD1 (5 bases). V was pared by 6 bases and J by 4 bases, with 12 bases between. The germline gives CDR1 MDHEN, CDR2 SYDVKM. This CDR3 spans 13 amino acids.

The V gene is TRBV9, the J gene TRBJ2-1; perhaps TRBD2 as D (5 bases). Germline V gene data show CDR1 as SGDLS and CDR2 as YYNGEE. V shed 8 bases and J shed 9 bases, with 18 bases lying between them. This CDR3 is built from 13 residues. CDR3 bases: TGTGCCAGAGAGCGGAATGCCTTTGGTGAGCAGTTCTTC. This translates into CARERNAFGEQFF.

This sequence joins TRBV28 and TRBJ2-4, with TRBD1 matching over 9 bases. The CDR3 runs 14 residues. The germline gives CDR1 MDHEN, CDR2 SYDVKM. V lost 2 bases, J lost 8 bases, and 4 bases stayed unmatched. The CDR3 DNA is TGTGCCAGCAGTTTAATCGGACAGGGGCACATTCAGTACTTC. Protein product: CASSLIGQGHIQYF.